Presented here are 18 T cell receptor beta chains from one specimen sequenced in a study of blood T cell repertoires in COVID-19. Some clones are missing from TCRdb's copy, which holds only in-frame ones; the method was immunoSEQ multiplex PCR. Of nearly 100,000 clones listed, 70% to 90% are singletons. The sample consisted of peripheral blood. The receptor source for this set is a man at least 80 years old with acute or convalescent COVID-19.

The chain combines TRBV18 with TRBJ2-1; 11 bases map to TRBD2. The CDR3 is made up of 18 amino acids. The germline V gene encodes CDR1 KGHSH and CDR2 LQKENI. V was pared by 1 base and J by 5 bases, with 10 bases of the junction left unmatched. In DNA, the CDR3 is TGTGCCAGCTCACCACGAGCTGGGACTAGCGGTATGGACAATGAGCAGTTCTTC. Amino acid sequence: CASSPRAGTSGMDNEQFF.

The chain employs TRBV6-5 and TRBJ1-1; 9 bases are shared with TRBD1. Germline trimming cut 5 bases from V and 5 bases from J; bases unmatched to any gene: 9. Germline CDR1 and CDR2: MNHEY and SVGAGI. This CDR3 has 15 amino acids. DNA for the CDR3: TGTGCCAGCAGTCGGACAGGGGTTCGGGGGACTGAAGCTTTCTTT. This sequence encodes CASSRTGVRGTEAFF.

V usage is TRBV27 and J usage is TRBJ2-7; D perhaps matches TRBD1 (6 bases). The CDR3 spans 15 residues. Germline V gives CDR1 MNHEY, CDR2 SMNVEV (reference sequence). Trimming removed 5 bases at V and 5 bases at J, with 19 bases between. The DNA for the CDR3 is TGTGCCAGCAGTCCCCGAGGGCAGGGGTCCCACGAGCAGTACTTC. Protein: CASSPRGQGSHEQYF.

CDR3 in DNA: TGTGCCACCTCCCGGGGACACTATAGCAATCAGCCCCAGCATTTT. It encodes CATSRGHYSNQPQHF. The chain joins TRBV28 to TRBJ1-5; D might be TRBD1 (6 bases). Germline assignment: CDR1 MDHEN and CDR2 SYDVKM. Trimming removed 10 bases at V and 0 bases at J, with 16 bases between. This CDR3 is 15 amino acids long.

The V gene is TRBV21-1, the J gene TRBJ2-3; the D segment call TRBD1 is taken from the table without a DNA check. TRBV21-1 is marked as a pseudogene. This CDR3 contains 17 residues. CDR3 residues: CASSKDGPGGHTDTQYF. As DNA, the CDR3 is TGTGCCAGCAGCAAAGATGGGCCAGGGGGCCACACAGATACGCAGTATTTT.

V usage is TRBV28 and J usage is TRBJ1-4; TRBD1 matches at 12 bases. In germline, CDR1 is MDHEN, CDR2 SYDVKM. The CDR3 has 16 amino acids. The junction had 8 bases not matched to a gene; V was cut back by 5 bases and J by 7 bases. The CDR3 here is CASSNPGTGGIEKLFF. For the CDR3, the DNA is TGTGCCAGCAGTAACCCCGGGACAGGGGGCATTGAAAAACTGTTTTTT.

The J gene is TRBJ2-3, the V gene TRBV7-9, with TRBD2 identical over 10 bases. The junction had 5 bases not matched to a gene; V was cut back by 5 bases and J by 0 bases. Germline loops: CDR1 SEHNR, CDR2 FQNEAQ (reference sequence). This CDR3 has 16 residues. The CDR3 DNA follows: TGTGCCAGCAGCAGACGGACTAGCGGAAGCACAGATACGCAGTATTTT. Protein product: CASSRRTSGSTDTQYF.

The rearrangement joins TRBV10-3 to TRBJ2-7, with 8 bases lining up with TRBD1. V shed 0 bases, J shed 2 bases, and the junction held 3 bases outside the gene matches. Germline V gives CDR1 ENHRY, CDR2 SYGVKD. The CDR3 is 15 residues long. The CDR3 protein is CAISESAGGPYEQYF. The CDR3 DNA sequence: TGTGCCATCAGTGAGTCTGCAGGGGGCCCCTACGAGCAGTACTTC.

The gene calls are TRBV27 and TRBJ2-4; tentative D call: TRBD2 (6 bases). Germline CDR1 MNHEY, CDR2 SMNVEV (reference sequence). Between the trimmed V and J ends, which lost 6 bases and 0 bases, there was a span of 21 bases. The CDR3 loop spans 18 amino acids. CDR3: CASSPWRGALLAKNIQYF. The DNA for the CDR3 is TGTGCCAGCAGCCCCTGGAGGGGAGCGCTGCTAGCCAAAAACATTCAGTACTTC.

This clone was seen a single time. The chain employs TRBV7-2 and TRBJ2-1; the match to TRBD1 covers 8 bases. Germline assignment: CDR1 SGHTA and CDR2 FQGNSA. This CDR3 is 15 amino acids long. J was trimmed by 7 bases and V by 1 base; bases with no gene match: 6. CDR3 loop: CASSLGTGPRNEQFF. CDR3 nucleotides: TGTGCCAGCAGCTTAGGGACAGGGCCCCGGAATGAGCAGTTCTTC. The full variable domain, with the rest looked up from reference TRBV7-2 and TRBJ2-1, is GAGVSQSPSNKVTEKGKDVELRCDPISGHTALYWYRQSLGQGLEFLIYFQGNSAPDKSGLPSDRFSAERTGGSVSTLTIQRTQQEDSAVYLCASSLGTGPRNEQFFGPGTRLTVL.

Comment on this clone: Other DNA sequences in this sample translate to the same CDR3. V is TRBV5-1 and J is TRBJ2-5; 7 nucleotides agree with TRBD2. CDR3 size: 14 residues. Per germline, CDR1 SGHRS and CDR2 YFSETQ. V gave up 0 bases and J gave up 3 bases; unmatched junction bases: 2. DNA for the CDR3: TGCGCCAGCAGCTTGGGCGGGGGTGAAGAGACCCAGTACTTC. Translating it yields CASSLGGGEETQYF.

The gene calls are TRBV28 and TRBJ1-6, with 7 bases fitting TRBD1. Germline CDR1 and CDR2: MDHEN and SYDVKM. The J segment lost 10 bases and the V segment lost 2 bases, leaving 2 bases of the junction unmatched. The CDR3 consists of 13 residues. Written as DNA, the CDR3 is TGTGCCAGCAGTTTAGACAGGGACTCACCCCTCCACTTT. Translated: CASSLDRDSPLHF.

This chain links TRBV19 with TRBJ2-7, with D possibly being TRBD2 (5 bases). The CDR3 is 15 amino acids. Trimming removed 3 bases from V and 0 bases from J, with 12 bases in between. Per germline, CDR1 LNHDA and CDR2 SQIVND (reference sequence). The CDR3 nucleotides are TGTGCCAGTAGTATGTCGGAGCGGTTCTCCTACGAGCAGTACTTC. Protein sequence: CASSMSERFSYEQYF. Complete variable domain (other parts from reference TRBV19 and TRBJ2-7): DGGITQSPKYLFRKEGQNVTLSCEQNLNHDAMYWYRQDPGQGLRLIYYSQIVNDFQKGDIAEGYSVSREKKESFPLTVTSAQKNPTAFYLCASSMSERFSYEQYFGPGTRLTVT.

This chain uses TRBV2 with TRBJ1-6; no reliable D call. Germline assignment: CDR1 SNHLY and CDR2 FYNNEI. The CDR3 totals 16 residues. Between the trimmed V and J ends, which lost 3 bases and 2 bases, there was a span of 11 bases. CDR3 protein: CASSDGGPPYNSPLHF. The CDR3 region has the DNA TGTGCCAGCAGTGATGGCGGCCCCCCCTATAATTCACCCCTCCACTTT.

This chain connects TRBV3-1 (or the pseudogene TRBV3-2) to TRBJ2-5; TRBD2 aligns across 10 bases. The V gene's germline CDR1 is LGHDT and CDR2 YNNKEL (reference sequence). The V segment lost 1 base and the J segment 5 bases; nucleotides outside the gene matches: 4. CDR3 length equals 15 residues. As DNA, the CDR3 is TGTGCCAGCAGCCAAGTGACTAGCGGGCTGGAGACCCAGTACTTC. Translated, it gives CASSQVTSGLETQYF.

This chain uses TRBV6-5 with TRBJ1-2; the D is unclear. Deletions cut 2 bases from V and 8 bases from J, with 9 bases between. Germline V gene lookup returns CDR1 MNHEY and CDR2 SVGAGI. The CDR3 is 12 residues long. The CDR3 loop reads CASSYGGGGYTF. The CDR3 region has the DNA TGTGCCAGCAGTTACGGCGGCGGCGGCTACACCTTC.

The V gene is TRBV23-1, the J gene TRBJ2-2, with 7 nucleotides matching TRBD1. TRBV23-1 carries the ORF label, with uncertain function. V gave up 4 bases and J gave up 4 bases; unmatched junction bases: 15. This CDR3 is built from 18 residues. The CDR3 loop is CASSRSEGGGRGTGELFF. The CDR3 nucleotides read TGCGCCAGCAGTCGCTCGGAAGGGGGCGGGCGAGGCACCGGGGAGCTGTTTTTT.

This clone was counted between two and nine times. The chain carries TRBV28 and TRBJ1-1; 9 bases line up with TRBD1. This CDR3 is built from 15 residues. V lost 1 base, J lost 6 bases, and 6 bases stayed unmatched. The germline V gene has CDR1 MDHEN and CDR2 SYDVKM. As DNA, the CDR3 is TGTGCCAGCAGTTTATTGAGGACAGGGGATTCTGAAGCTTTCTTT. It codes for CASSLLRTGDSEAFF.